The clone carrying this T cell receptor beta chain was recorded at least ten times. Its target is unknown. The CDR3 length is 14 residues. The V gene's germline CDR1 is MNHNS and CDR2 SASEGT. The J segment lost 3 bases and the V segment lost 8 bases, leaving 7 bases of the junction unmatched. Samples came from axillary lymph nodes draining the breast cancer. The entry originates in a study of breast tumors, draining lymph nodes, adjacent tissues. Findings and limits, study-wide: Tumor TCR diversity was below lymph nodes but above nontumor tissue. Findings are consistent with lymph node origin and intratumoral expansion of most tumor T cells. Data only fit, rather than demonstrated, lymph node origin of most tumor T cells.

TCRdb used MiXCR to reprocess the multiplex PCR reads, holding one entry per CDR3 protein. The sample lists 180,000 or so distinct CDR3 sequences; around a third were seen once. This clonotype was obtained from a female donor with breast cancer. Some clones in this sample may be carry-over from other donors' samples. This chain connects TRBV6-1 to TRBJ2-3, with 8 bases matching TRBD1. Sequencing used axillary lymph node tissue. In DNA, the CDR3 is TGTGCCAGCGTCAGCAGGGGGCGTACAGATACGCAGTATTTT. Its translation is CASVSRGRTDTQYF.